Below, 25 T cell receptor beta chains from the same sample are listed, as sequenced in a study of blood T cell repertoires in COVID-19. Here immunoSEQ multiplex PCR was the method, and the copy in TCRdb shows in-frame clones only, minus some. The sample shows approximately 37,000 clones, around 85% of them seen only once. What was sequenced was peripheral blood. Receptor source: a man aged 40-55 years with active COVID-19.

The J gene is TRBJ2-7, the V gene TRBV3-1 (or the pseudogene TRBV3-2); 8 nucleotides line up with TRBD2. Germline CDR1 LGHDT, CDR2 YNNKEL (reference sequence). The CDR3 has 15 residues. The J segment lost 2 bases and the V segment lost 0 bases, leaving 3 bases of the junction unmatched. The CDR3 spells CASSQDTSGTYEQYF. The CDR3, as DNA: TGTGCCAGCAGCCAAGATACTAGCGGTACCTACGAGCAGTACTTC.

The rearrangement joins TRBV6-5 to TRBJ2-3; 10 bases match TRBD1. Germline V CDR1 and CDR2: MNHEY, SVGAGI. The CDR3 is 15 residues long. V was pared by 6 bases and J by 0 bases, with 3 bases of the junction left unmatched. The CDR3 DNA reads TGTGCCAGCAGATGGACAGGGGGAAGCACAGATACGCAGTATTTT. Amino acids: CASRWTGGSTDTQYF.

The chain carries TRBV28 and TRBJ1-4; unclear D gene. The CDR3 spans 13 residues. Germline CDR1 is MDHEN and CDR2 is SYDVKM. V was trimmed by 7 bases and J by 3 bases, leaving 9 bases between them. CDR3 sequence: CASTRLANEKLFF. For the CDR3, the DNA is TGTGCCAGCACCCGGTTGGCTAATGAAAAACTGTTTTTT.

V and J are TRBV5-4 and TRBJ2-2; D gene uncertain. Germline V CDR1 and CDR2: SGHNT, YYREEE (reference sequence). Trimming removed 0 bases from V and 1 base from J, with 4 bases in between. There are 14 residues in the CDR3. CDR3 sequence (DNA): TGTGCCAGCAGCTTGGGACAGAACACCGGGGAGCTGTTTTTT. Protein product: CASSLGQNTGELFF.

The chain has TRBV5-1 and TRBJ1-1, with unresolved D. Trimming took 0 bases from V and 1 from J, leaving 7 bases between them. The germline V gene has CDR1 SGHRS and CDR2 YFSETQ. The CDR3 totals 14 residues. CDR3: CASSLGPANTEAFF. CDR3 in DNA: TGCGCCAGCAGCTTGGGGCCCGCGAACACTGAAGCTTTCTTT.

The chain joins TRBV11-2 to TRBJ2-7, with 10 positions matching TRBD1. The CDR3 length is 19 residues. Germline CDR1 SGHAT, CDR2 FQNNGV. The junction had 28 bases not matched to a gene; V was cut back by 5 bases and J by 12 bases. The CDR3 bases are TGTGCCAGCAGCCCACGGGCTCGTCGTGGCGGGACAGGGGATGTCGAGGGGTACTTC. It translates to CASSPRARRGGTGDVEGYF. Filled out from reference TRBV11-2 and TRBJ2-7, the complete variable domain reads EAGVAQSPRYKIIEKRQSVAFWCNPISGHATLYWYQQILGQGPKLLIQFQNNGVVDDSQLPKDRFSAERLKGVDSTLKIQPAKLEDSAVYLCASSPRARRGGTGDVEGYFGPGTRLTVT.

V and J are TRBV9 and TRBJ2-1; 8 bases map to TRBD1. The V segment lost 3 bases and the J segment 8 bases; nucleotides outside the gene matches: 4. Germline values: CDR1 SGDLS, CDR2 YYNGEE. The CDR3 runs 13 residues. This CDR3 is CASSADRGYEQFF. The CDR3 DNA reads TGTGCCAGCAGCGCCGACAGGGGCTATGAGCAGTTCTTC.

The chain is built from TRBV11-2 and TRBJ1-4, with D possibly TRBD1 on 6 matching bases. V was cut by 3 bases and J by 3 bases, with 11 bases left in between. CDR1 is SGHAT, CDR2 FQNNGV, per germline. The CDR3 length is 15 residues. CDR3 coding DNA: TGTGCCAGCAGCTTTACAGGGCTCTCTAATGAAAAACTGTTTTTT. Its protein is CASSFTGLSNEKLFF.

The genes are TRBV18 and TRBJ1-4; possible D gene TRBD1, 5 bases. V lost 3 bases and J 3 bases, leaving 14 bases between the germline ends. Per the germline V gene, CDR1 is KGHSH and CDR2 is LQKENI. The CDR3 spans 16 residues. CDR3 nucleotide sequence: TGTGCCAGCTCACCCCAAGTAGGGGCGGCTAATGAAAAACTGTTTTTT. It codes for CASSPQVGAANEKLFF.

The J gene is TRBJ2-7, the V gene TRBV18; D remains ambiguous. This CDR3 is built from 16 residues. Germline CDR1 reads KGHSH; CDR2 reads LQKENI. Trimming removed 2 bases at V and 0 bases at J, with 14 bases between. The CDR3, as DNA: TGTGCCAGCTCACCAGTTTCGCAGGCGAGCTCCTACGAGCAGTACTTC. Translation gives CASSPVSQASSYEQYF.

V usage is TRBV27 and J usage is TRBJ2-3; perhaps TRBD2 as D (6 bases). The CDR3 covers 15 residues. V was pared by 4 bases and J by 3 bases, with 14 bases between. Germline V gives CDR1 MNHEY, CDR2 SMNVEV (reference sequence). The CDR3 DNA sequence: TGTGCCAGCAGTTACAACGGGAGAATGACAGATACGCAGTATTTT. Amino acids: CASSYNGRMTDTQYF.

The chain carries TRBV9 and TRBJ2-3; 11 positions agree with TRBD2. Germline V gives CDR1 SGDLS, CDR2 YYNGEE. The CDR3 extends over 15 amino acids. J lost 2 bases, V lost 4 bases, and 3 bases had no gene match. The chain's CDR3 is CASSYSGRATDTQYF. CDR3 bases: TGTGCCAGCAGCTATAGCGGGAGGGCCACAGATACGCAGTATTTT. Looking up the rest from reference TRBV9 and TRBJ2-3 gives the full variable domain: DSGVTQTPKHLITATGQRVTLRCSPRSGDLSVYWYQQSLDQGLQFLIQYYNGEERAKGNILERFSAQQFPDLHSELNLSSLELGDSALYFCASSYSGRATDTQYFGPGTRLTVL.

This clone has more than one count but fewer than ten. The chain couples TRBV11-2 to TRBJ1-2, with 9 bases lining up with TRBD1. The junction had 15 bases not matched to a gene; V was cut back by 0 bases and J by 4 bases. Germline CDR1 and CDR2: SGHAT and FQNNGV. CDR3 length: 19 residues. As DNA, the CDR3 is TGTGCCAGCAGCTTAGATTTCCCAAAGGGACAGGGAGTCGGCTATGGCTACACCTTC. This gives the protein CASSLDFPKGQGVGYGYTF.

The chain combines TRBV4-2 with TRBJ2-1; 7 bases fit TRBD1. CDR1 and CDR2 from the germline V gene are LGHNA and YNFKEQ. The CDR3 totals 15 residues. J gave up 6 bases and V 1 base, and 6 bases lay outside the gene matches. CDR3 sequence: CASSQVTGVGNEQFF. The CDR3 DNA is TGTGCCAGCAGCCAAGTAACAGGGGTCGGCAATGAGCAGTTCTTC.

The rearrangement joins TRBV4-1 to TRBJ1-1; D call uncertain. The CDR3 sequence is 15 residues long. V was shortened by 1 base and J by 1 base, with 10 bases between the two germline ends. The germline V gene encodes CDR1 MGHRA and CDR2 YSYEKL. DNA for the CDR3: TGCGCCAGCAGCCAAGTAGACTTTCCGAACACTGAAGCTTTCTTT. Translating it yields CASSQVDFPNTEAFF.

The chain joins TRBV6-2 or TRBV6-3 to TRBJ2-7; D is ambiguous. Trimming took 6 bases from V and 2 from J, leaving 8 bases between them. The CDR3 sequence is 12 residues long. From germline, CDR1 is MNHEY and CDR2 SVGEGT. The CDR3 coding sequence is TGTGCCAGCAGCCCCACTCCCTACGAGCAGTACTTC. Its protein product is CASSPTPYEQYF.

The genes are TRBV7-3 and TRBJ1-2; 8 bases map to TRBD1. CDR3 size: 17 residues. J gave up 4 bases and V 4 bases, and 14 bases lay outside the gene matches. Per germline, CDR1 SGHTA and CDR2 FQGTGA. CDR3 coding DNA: TGTGCCAGCAGCTCCCTGGACAGGGTAAATTGTATCTATGGCTACACCTTC. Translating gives CASSSLDRVNCIYGYTF.

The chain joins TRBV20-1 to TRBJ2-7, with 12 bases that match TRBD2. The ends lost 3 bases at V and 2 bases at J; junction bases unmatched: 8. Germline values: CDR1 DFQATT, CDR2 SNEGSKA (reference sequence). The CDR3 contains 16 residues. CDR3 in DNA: TGCAGTGCTAGTAGGCTAGCGGGAGGGCCTCCCTACGAGCAGTACTTC. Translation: CSASRLAGGPPYEQYF.

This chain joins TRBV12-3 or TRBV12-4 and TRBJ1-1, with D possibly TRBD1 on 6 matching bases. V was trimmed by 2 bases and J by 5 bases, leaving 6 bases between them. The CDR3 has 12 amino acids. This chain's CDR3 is CASSLRGTEAFF. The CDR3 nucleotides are TGTGCCAGCAGTTTAAGGGGGACTGAAGCTTTCTTT.

CDR3 DNA sequence: TGTGCCAGCAGTTTCCCCACGCCGGGACAGAGTTACGAGCAGTACTTC. Translation: CASSFPTPGQSYEQYF. This chain joins TRBV2 and TRBJ2-7, with 7 bases that match TRBD1. J lost 4 bases, V lost 5 bases, and 14 bases had no gene match. This CDR3 comprises 16 residues. CDR1 and CDR2 (germline): SNHLY, FYNNEI.

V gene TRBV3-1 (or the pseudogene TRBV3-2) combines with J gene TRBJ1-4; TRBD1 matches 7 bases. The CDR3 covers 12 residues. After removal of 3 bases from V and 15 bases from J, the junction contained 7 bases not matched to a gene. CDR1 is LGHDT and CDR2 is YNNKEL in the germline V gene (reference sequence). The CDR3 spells CASSHWTGLVFF. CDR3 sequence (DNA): TGTGCCAGCAGCCATTGGACAGGATTGGTGTTTTTT.

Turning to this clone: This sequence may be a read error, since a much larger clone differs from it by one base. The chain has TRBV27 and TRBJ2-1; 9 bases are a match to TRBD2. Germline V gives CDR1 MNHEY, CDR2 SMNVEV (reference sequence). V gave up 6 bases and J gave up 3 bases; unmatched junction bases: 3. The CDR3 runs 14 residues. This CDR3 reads CASRYSGSYNEQFF. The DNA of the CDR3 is TGTGCCAGCAGATATAGCGGGAGCTACAATGAGCAGTTCTTC.

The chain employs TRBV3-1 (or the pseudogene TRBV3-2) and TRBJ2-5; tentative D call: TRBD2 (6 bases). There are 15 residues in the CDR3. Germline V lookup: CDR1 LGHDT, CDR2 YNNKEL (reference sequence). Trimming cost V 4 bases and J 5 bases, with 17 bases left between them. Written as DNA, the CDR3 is TGTGCCAGCAGCCCACCGGGGGAGAGAAGGGAGACCCAGTACTTC. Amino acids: CASSPPGERRETQYF.

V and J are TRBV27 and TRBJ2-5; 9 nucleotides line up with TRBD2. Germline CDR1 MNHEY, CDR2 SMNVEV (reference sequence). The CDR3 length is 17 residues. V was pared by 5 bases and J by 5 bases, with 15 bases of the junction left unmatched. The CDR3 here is CASSATFGLAKGETQYF. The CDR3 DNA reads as TGTGCCAGCAGTGCTACCTTCGGACTAGCGAAAGGGGAGACCCAGTACTTC.

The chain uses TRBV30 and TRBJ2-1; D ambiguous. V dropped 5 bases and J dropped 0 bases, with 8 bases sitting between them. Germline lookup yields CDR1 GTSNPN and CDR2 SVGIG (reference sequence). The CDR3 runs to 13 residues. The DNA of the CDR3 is TGTGCCTGGGCCCTCAGCTCCTACAATGAGCAGTTCTTC. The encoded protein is CAWALSSYNEQFF.